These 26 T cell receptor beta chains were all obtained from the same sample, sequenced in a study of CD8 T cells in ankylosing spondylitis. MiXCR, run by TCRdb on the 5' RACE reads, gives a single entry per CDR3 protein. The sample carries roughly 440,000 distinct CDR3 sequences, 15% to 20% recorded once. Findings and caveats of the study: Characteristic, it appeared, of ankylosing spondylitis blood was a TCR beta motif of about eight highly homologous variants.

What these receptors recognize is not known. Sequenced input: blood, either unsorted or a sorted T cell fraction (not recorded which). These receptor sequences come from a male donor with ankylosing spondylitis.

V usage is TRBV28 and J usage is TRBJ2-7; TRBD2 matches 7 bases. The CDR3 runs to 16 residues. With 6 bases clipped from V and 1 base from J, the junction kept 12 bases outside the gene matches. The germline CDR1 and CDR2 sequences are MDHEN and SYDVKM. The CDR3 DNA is TGTGCCAGCAGGGGGGGAGGGGTCGGATCTTCCTACGAGCAGTACTTC. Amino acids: CASRGGGVGSSYEQYF.

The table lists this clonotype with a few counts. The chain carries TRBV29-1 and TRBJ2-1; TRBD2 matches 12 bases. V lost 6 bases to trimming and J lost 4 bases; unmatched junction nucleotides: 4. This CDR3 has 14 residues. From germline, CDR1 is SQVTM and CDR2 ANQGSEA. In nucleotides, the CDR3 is TGCAGCGTGGAGCTAGCGGGAGGGTACAATGAGCAGTTCTTC. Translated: CSVELAGGYNEQFF.

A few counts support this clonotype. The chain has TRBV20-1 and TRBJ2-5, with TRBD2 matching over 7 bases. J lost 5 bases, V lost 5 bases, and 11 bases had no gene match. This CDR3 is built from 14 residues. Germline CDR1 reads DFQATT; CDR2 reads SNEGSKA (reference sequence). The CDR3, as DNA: TGCAGTGCTTGGGGCGGCGGGAGTCAGGAGACCCAGTACTTC. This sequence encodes CSAWGGGSQETQYF.

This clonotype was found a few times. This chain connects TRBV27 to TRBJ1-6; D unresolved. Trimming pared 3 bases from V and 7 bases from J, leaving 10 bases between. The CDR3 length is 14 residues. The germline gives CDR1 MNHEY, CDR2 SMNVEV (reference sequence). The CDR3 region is CASSFNWGNSPLHF. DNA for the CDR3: TGTGCCAGCAGTTTTAACTGGGGAAATTCACCCCTCCACTTT.

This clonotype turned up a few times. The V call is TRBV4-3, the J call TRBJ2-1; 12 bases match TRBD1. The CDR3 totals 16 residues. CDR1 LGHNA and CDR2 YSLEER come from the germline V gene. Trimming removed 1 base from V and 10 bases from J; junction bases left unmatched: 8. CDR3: CASSQAPGQGAQEQFF. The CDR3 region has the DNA TGCGCCAGCAGCCAAGCACCGGGACAGGGGGCGCAAGAGCAGTTCTTC.

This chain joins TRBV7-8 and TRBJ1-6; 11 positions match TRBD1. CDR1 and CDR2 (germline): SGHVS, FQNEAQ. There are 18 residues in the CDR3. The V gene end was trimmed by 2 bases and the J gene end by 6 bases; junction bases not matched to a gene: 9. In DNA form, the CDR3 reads TGTGCCAGCAGCTTAATTAATCGCGGGACAGGGGGTAATTCACCCCTCCACTTT. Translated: CASSLINRGTGGNSPLHF.

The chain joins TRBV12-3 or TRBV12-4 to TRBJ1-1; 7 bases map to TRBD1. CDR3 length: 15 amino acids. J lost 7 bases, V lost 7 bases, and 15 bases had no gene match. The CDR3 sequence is CASIRDSRRGVEAFF. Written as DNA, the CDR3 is TGTGCCAGCATCCGGGACAGCAGGCGGGGGGTTGAAGCTTTCTTT.

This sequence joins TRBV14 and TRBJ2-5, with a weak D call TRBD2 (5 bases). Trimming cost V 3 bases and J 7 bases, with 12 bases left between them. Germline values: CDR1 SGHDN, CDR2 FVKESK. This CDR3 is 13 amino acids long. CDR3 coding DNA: TGTGCCAGCAGCCACAGGCTTGAGGGGACCCAGTACTTC. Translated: CASSHRLEGTQYF.

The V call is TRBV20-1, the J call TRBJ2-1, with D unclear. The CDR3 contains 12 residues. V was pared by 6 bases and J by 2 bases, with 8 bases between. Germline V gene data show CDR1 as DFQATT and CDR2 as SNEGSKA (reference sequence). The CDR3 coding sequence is TGCAGTGCCTCACCGCCCTACAATGAGCAGTTCTTC. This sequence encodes CSASPPYNEQFF.

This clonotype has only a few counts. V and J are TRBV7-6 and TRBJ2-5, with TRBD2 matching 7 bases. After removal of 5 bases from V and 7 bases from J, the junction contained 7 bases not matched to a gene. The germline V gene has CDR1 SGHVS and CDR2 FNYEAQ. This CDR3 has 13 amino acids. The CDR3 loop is CASSQGSGGTQYF. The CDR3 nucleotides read TGTGCCAGCAGCCAAGGTTCGGGGGGGACCCAGTACTTC.

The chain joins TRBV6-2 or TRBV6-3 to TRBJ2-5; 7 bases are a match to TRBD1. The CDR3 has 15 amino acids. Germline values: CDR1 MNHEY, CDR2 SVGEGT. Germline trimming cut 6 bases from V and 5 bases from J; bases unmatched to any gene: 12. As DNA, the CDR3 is TGTGCCAGCAGATACACAGGGGCAGGATTGGAGACCCAGTACTTC. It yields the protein CASRYTGAGLETQYF.

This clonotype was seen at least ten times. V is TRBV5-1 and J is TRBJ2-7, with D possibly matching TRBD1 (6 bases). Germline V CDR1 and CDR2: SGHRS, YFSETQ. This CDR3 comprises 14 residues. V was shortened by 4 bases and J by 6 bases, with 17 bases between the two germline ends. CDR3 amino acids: CASSLMTDSSEQYF. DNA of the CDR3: TGCGCCAGCAGCCTGATGACGGACAGTAGCGAGCAGTACTTC.

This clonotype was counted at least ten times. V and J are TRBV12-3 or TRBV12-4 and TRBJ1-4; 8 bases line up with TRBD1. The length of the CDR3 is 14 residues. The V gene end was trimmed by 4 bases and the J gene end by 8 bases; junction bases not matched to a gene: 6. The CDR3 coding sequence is TGTGCCAGCAGTTCAGGGGGCGTAAGAGAAAAACTGTTTTTT. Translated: CASSSGGVREKLFF.

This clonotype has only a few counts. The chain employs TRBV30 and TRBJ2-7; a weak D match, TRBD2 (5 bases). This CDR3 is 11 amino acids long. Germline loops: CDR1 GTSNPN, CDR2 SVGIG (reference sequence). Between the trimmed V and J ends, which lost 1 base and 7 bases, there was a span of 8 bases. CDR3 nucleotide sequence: TGTGCCTGGAGTGGCGGCGGGGAGCAGTACTTC. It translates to CAWSGGGEQYF.

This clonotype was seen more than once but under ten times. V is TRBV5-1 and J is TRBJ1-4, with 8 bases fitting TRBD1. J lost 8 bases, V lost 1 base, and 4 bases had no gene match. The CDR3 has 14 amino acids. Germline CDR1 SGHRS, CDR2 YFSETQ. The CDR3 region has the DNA TGCGCCAGCAGCTTGACAGGGGGTAGGGAAAAACTGTTTTTT. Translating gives CASSLTGGREKLFF.

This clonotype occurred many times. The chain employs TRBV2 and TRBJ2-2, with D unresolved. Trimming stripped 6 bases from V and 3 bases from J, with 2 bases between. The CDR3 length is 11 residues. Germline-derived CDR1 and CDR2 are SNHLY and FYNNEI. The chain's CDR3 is CASRYTGELFF. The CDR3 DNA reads TGTGCCAGCAGGTACACCGGGGAGCTGTTTTTT.

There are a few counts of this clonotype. Written as DNA, the CDR3 is TGTGCCAGCAGTGCCAAGTGGGAGAACACTGAAGCTTTCTTT. Its protein product is CASSAKWENTEAFF. J is TRBJ1-1 and V is TRBV6-1; no clear D. CDR1 and CDR2 from the germline V gene are MNHNS and SASEGT. There are 14 residues in the CDR3. The V end was cut by 4 bases, the J end by 1 base, with 10 bases between.

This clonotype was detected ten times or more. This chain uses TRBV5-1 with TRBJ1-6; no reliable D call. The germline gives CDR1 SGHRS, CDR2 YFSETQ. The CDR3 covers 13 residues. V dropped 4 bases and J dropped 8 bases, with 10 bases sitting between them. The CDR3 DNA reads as TGCGCCAGCAGCCCGAACTGGGATTCACCCCTCCACTTT. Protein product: CASSPNWDSPLHF.

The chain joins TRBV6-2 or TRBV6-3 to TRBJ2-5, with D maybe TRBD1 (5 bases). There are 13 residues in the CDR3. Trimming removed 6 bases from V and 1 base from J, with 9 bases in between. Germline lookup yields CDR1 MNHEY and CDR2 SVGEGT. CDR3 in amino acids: CASRKTAQETQYF. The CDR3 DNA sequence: TGTGCCAGCAGAAAGACAGCCCAAGAGACCCAGTACTTC.

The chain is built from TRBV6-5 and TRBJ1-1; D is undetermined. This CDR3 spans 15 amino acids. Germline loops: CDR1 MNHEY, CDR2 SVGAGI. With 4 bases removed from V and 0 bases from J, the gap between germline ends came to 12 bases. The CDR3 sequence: CASSFKGFVNTEAFF. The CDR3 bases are TGTGCCAGCAGTTTTAAAGGTTTCGTGAACACTGAAGCTTTCTTT.

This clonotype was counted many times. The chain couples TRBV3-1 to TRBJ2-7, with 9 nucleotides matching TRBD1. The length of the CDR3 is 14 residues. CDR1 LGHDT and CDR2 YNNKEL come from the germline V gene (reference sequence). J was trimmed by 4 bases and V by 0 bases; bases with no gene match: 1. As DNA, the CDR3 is TGTGCCAGCAGCCAAGAGGGACAGGGATACGAGCAGTACTTC. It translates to CASSQEGQGYEQYF.

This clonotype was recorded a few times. The chain's CDR3 is CASSEAGLRVAFF. For the CDR3, the DNA is TGTGCCAGCAGTGAAGCGGGGTTGCGGGTGGCTTTCTTT. The chain combines TRBV6-1 with TRBJ1-1; D gene ambiguous. V lost 0 bases to trimming and J lost 11 bases, with 13 bases between them. Germline-derived CDR1 and CDR2 are MNHNS and SASEGT. The CDR3 has 13 amino acids.

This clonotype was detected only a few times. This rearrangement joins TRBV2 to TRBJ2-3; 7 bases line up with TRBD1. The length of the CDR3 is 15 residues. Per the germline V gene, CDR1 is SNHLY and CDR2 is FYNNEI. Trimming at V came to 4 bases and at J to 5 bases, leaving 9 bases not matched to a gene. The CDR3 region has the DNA TGTGCCAGCAGTGTAGGGGTACAGGGGAAAGATACGCAGTATTTT. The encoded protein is CASSVGVQGKDTQYF.

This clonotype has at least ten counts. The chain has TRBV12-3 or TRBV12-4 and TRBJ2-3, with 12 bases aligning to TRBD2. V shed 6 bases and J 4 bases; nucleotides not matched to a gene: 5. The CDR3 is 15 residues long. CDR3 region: CASRLTSGGPDTQYF. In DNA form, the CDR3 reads TGTGCCAGCAGACTAACTAGCGGGGGGCCAGATACGCAGTATTTT.

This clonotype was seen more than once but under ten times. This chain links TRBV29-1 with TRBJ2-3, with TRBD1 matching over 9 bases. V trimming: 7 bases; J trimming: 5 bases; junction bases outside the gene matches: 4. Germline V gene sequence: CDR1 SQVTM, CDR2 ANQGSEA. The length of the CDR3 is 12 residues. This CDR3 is CSGDRAEDTQYF. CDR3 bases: TGCAGCGGGGACAGGGCGGAAGATACGCAGTATTTT.

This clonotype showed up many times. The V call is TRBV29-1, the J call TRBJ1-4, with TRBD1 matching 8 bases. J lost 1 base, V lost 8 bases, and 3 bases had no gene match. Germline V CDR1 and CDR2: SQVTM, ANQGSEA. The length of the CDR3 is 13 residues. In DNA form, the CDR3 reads TGCAGCTTTACAGGGGGAACTAATGAAAAACTGTTTTTT. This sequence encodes CSFTGGTNEKLFF.